This TCR beta chain derives from a study of T-cell memory formation after mild COVID-19. TCRdb re-derived calls from the 5' RACE reads in MiXCR, one entry per CDR3 protein. The sample holds more than 35,000 distinct CDR3 sequences; 5% to 7% are singletons and the top ten take about 0.81%. CDR3 size: 17 residues. CDR1 SEHNR and CDR2 FQNEAQ come from the germline V gene (reference sequence). The junction had 7 bases not matched to a gene; V was cut back by 5 bases and J by 0 bases. The study, taken as a whole, reports: There was a balanced CD4/CD8 profile in clones contracting day 15 to 85, and later expanders leaned CD4+.

As concerns this clonotype: What it recognizes is unknown.

Material for sequencing was PBMCs or a T cell subset sorted from them (not recorded which). The clonotype was recovered from an adult who had mild COVID-19 (a few samples of this study predate the infection). Cell type and time point are not known. The chain has TRBV7-9 and TRBJ2-6; 7 bases are a match to TRBD2. CDR3 bases: TGTGCCAGCAGCGTCAGCGGGGTCCCCTCTGGGGCCAACGTCCTGACTTTC. It is translated as CASSVSGVPSGANVLTF.